The next 28 T cell receptor beta chains were all read from a single sample in a study of radiotherapy plus CTLA-4 blockade in lung cancer. Assay used: immunoSEQ multiplex PCR; TCRdb lists only in-frame clones, some missing. The data contain about 110,000 clones, approximately 77% of them seen just once; the ten biggest clones take up 2.5% to 3.5%. Sequencing used peripheral blood, obtained from a patient treated with radiotherapy plus ipilimumab. The source is a human donor with non-small cell lung cancer that progressed on radiotherapy plus ipilimumab. Some clones in this sample may be carry-over from other donors' samples.

This chain connects TRBV9 to TRBJ2-2, with D perhaps TRBD2 (5 bases). CDR1 and CDR2 (germline): SGDLS, YYNGEE. Trimming shortened V by 3 bases and J by 5 bases, and 14 bases separated the two germline ends. The CDR3 is 15 amino acids. This CDR3 reads CASSARTSETGELFF. Here the CDR3 DNA reads TGTGCCAGCAGCGCAAGGACTTCGGAGACCGGGGAGCTGTTTTTT.

This clone was recorded once. The CDR3 DNA reads as TGTGCCAGCAGCCTCAGGGGGCGCTTGGGGGGCTACACCTTC. Protein product: CASSLRGRLGGYTF. The chain combines TRBV7-2 with TRBJ1-2, with 8 bases fitting TRBD1. The V segment lost 5 bases and the J segment 8 bases; nucleotides outside the gene matches: 10. Germline V CDR1 and CDR2: SGHTA, FQGNSA. The CDR3 spans 14 residues. The full variable domain, rest sourced from reference TRBV7-2 and TRBJ1-2, is GAGVSQSPSNKVTEKGKDVELRCDPISGHTALYWYRQSLGQGLEFLIYFQGNSAPDKSGLPSDRFSAERTGGSVSTLTIQRTQQEDSAVYLCASSLRGRLGGYTFGSGTRLTVV.

This chain uses TRBV19 with TRBJ1-4; 7 nucleotides align to TRBD1. The germline CDR1 and CDR2 sequences are LNHDA and SQIVND (reference sequence). The V segment lost 6 bases and the J segment 7 bases; nucleotides outside the gene matches: 5. The CDR3 extends over 13 amino acids. CDR3 residues: CASSGTVGEKLFF. The CDR3 DNA follows: TGTGCCAGTAGCGGGACAGTAGGTGAAAAACTGTTTTTT.

Only a few counts were recorded for this clone. The chain carries TRBV7-8 and TRBJ1-1, with 7 nucleotides matching TRBD1. V was clipped by 5 bases and J by 3 bases; unmatched bases: 12. Germline-derived CDR1 and CDR2 are SGHVS and FQNEAQ. This CDR3 has 16 residues. For the CDR3, the DNA is TGTGCCAGCAGCCTTAGGAGGGGGCAGGACTACACTGAAGCTTTCTTT. Amino acids: CASSLRRGQDYTEAFF.

About this clone: Since a much larger clone is just one base distant, this may be a read error. This chain joins TRBV7-9 and TRBJ2-2; D is uncertain. Between the trimmed V and J ends, which lost 5 bases and 0 bases, there was a span of 1 base. From germline, CDR1 is SEHNR and CDR2 FQNEAQ (reference sequence). The CDR3 contains 12 residues. CDR3 loop: CASSPNTGELFF. The CDR3 nucleotides are TGTGCCAGCAGCCCGAACACCGGGGAGCTGTTTTTT.

This chain uses TRBV7-9 with TRBJ1-1; D is unclear. Germline assignment: CDR1 SEHNR and CDR2 FQNEAQ (reference sequence). V was trimmed by 6 bases and J by 5 bases, leaving 13 bases between them. CDR3 length: 13 residues. The CDR3 loop reads CASSTPRATEAFF. The CDR3 nucleotides are TGTGCCAGCAGTACTCCAAGGGCGACTGAAGCTTTCTTT.

The rearrangement joins TRBV28 to TRBJ2-7; D remains ambiguous. The germline V gene encodes CDR1 MDHEN and CDR2 SYDVKM. The CDR3 spans 11 residues. The V gene lost 5 bases and the J gene lost 4 bases, with 6 bases spanning the gap. CDR3 DNA: TGTGCCAGCAGTAGCCCTTACGAGCAGTACTTC. This translates into CASSSPYEQYF.

The chain uses TRBV7-2 and TRBJ2-5; D tentatively reads TRBD1 or TRBD2 (6 bases each). The ends were cut back, 4 bases at V and 5 bases at J, with 23 bases in the middle. This CDR3 has 17 residues. Germline V gene data show CDR1 as SGHTA and CDR2 as FQGNSA. CDR3: CASSSLGGLGGWETQYF. CDR3 DNA sequence: TGTGCCAGCAGCTCCCTTGGGGGATTGGGGGGCTGGGAGACCCAGTACTTC.

The chain employs TRBV11-2 and TRBJ2-2; no reliable D call. This CDR3 is built from 13 residues. Trimming pared 5 bases from V and 5 bases from J, leaving 9 bases between. CDR1 is SGHAT and CDR2 is FQNNGV in the germline V gene. CDR3 in amino acids: CASSKTETGELFF. CDR3 nucleotide sequence: TGTGCCAGCAGCAAGACGGAGACCGGGGAGCTGTTTTTT.

This chain joins TRBV2 and TRBJ2-1, with TRBD2 identical over 9 bases. Germline V CDR1 and CDR2: SNHLY, FYNNEI. This CDR3 has 17 residues. V gave up 10 bases and J gave up 5 bases; unmatched junction bases: 18. Written as DNA, the CDR3 is TGTGCCACGGCCAGGTTTATTACGACTAGCGGAAACAATGAGCAGTTCTTC. Translation: CATARFITTSGNNEQFF.

The chain couples TRBV15 to TRBJ2-5; TRBD1 aligns across 7 bases. Per germline, CDR1 LNHNV and CDR2 YYDKDF (reference sequence). Losses at the gene ends were 1 base for V and 4 bases for J; bases not matched to a gene: 6. The CDR3 covers 15 residues. CDR3: CATSRAQQGTETQYF. CDR3 in DNA: TGTGCCACCAGCAGAGCCCAACAGGGGACAGAGACCCAGTACTTC.

This clone has only a few counts. The chain is built from TRBV6-5 and TRBJ2-7; TRBD2 might be the D (7 bases). The germline V gene encodes CDR1 MNHEY and CDR2 SVGAGI. V lost 1 base and J lost 5, with 18 bases in between. CDR3 size: 16 residues. The CDR3 nucleotides read TGTGCCAGCAGTTACTGGACAGAAGCGGGGAAGAACGAGCAGTACTTC. It specifies CASSYWTEAGKNEQYF.

This rearrangement joins TRBV4-1 to TRBJ2-7; tentative D call: TRBD1 (7 bases). Germline CDR1 and CDR2: MGHRA and YSYEKL. V was clipped by 2 bases and J by 1 base, with 12 bases between them. The CDR3 is made up of 15 amino acids. CDR3 protein: CASSQWRGRSYEQYF. The CDR3 DNA is TGCGCCAGCAGCCAATGGAGGGGGCGTTCCTACGAGCAGTACTTC.

The genes are TRBV5-1 and TRBJ2-5, with D tentatively TRBD2 (7 bases). Per germline, CDR1 SGHRS and CDR2 YFSETQ. The V gene lost 0 bases and the J gene lost 9 bases, with 18 bases spanning the gap. The CDR3 runs 15 residues. The CDR3 here is CASSLEIGGHSPQYF. The CDR3 region has the DNA TGCGCCAGCAGCTTGGAAATCGGGGGGCACTCACCCCAGTACTTC.

The V gene is TRBV9, the J gene TRBJ2-1, with 10 bases lining up with TRBD1. The CDR3 totals 15 residues. V was pared by 3 bases and J by 4 bases, with 4 bases of the junction left unmatched. Germline V gene sequence: CDR1 SGDLS, CDR2 YYNGEE. Here the CDR3 reads CASSAGQGGYNEQFF. The CDR3 coding sequence is TGTGCCAGCAGCGCCGGACAGGGGGGGTACAATGAGCAGTTCTTC.

This chain connects TRBV6-5 to TRBJ1-2, with D possibly matching TRBD1 (5 bases). V dropped 0 bases and J dropped 7 bases, with 9 bases sitting between them. CDR1 and CDR2 from the germline V gene are MNHEY and SVGAGI. There are 13 residues in the CDR3. The CDR3 spells CASSYSRESGYTF. CDR3 coding DNA: TGTGCCAGCAGTTACTCCAGGGAGTCTGGCTACACCTTC.

This clone was seen only a few times. The CDR3 DNA reads TGTGCCAGTAGTGAGACTAGCGGGGGGGCCAAAAACATTCAGTACTTC. Protein: CASSETSGGAKNIQYF. The V and J genes are TRBV19 and TRBJ2-4; 13 positions match TRBD2. CDR3 length: 16 amino acids. V trimming: 5 bases; J trimming: 1 base; junction bases outside the gene matches: 2. Looked up from germline, CDR1 is LNHDA and CDR2 is SQIVND (reference sequence).

This clone was seen a single time. The chain links TRBV29-1 to TRBJ1-2; possible D gene TRBD1, 5 bases. The CDR3 sequence is 14 residues long. In germline, CDR1 is SQVTM, CDR2 ANQGSEA. Deletions cut 7 bases from V and 6 bases from J, with 21 bases between. The CDR3 spells CSDSYRTYGNGYTF. CDR3 in DNA: TGCAGCGATTCGTACCGGACATACGGAAATGGCTACACCTTC.

V is TRBV18 and J is TRBJ2-7; D is possibly TRBD1 or TRBD2 (6 bases each). The germline V gene encodes CDR1 KGHSH and CDR2 LQKENI. The CDR3 extends over 18 amino acids. V was clipped by 1 base and J by 1 base, with 20 bases between them. The DNA for the CDR3 is TGTGCCAGCTCACCACGAGGGGGGTGGCAGGGGCTGTCCTACGAGCAGTACTTC. This translates into CASSPRGGWQGLSYEQYF.

Only one count was recorded for this clone. The identical CDR3 is also encoded by other nucleotide sequences in the sample. The chain uses TRBV5-6 and TRBJ1-2; D gene unclear. The V gene lost 4 bases and the J gene lost 5 bases, with 12 bases spanning the gap. Germline CDR1 and CDR2: SGHDT and YYEEEE. The CDR3 has 13 amino acids. The CDR3 is CASSPDRNYGYTF. For the CDR3, the DNA is TGTGCCAGCAGCCCGGACCGGAATTATGGCTACACCTTC.

The chain couples TRBV6-1 to TRBJ1-5; D is unclear. The ends were cut back, 8 bases at V and 0 bases at J, with 8 bases in the middle. Looked up from germline, CDR1 is MNHNS and CDR2 is SASEGT. The CDR3 is made up of 13 amino acids. The CDR3 sequence is CASQTYSNQPQHF. The CDR3 bases are TGTGCCAGCCAGACTTATAGCAATCAGCCCCAGCATTTT.

The gene calls are TRBV28 and TRBJ2-1; TRBD2 might be the D (7 bases). Germline V gives CDR1 MDHEN, CDR2 SYDVKM. Trimming shortened V by 3 bases and J by 8 bases, and 14 bases separated the two germline ends. There are 14 residues in the CDR3. The CDR3 reads CASSFGGGAYEQFF. The CDR3 DNA sequence: TGTGCCAGCAGTTTCGGTGGGGGGGCCTATGAGCAGTTCTTC.

The J gene is TRBJ1-5, the V gene TRBV2, with D maybe TRBD1 (6 bases). Looked up from germline, CDR1 is SNHLY and CDR2 is FYNNEI. This CDR3 is built from 13 residues. Trimming took 1 base from V and 10 from J, leaving 11 bases between them. The CDR3 here is CASSEETGRPQHF. In nucleotides, the CDR3 is TGTGCCAGCAGTGAAGAAACAGGGCGTCCCCAGCATTTT.

The table lists this clone with a count of one. The chain uses TRBV7-9 and TRBJ2-3; 10 bases line up with TRBD2. Germline V gives CDR1 SEHNR, CDR2 FQNEAQ (reference sequence). The CDR3 contains 17 residues. V was clipped by 1 base and J by 3 bases; unmatched bases: 7. This CDR3 reads CASSLVYTSGVTDTQYF. CDR3 DNA sequence: TGTGCCAGCAGCTTAGTCTATACTAGCGGGGTTACAGATACGCAGTATTTT.

The rearrangement joins TRBV10-3 to TRBJ1-5; no definite D call. The CDR3 contains 15 residues. Germline lookup yields CDR1 ENHRY and CDR2 SYGVKD. With 0 bases removed from V and 4 bases from J, the gap between germline ends came to 10 bases. The CDR3 DNA follows: TGTGCCATCAGTGAGTCGGAGTTAGCGAATCAGCCCCAGCATTTT. Its translation is CAISESELANQPQHF.

The CDR3 loop reads CASSPTGGVETQYF. The CDR3 DNA follows: TGTGCCAGTAGCCCGACAGGGGGCGTGGAGACCCAGTACTTC. This chain uses TRBV19 with TRBJ2-5; 10 nucleotides line up with TRBD1. The germline gives CDR1 LNHDA, CDR2 SQIVND (reference sequence). V was pared by 6 bases and J by 5 bases, with 6 bases of the junction left unmatched. The CDR3 has 14 residues.

V and J are TRBV18 and TRBJ2-4; TRBD2 is a possible D gene (5 bases). The V end lost 6 bases, the J end lost 15 bases, and 18 bases lay between the germline ends. The CDR3 contains 12 residues. CDR1 and CDR2 (germline): KGHSH, LQKENI. DNA for the CDR3: TGTGCCAGCTCCCCAGACCAGATGGGGAGGTACTTC. Amino acids: CASSPDQMGRYF. The whole variable domain, filled in from reference TRBV18 and TRBJ2-4, reads NAGVMQNPRHLVRRRGQEARLRCSPMKGHSHVYWYRQLPEEGLKFMVYLQKENIIDESGMPKERFSAEFPKEGPSILRIQQVVRGDSAAYFCASSPDQMGRYFGAGTRLSVL.

This clone was counted only a few times. V gene TRBV19 combines with J gene TRBJ2-3; 8 bases align to TRBD1. CDR3 length: 15 amino acids. The ends lost 3 bases at V and 5 bases at J; junction bases unmatched: 7. Per the germline V gene, CDR1 is LNHDA and CDR2 is SQIVND (reference sequence). CDR3 sequence reads: CASSIFGQGIDTQYF. In DNA form, the CDR3 reads TGTGCCAGTAGTATCTTTGGACAGGGTATAGATACGCAGTATTTT.